This T cell receptor (beta chain) appears in the sequencing data of a study of T cell repertoires in cytomegalovirus infection. Overall study: Public TCR beta signatures were indicative of both CMV infection and a matching HLA type. Whole-study findings and limits: Individuals carrying CMV plus the relevant HLA were identified by cumulative frequency of public TCR beta families. The study found HLA-C-restricted CMV-specific TCR beta clonotypes dominating the ex vivo response.

TCRdb itself ran the reads through MiXCR, one entry per CDR3 protein. The table shows some 240,000 distinct CDR3 sequences, with approximately 15% occurring only once. Turning to this clonotype: What it binds is unknown.

The sample taken for sequencing was CD8+ T cells from PBMCs. This sequence was found in a human donor in good health (CMV status not recorded). Some clones in this sample may be carry-over from other donors' samples.

In DNA, the CDR3 is TGTGCCAGCAGCCCAAGGGACAGGGGGGGAACTGAAGCTTTCTTT. As protein: CASSPRDRGGTEAFF. The V and J genes are TRBV7-9 and TRBJ1-1; 11 nucleotides align to TRBD1. Germline V gives CDR1 SEHNR, CDR2 FQNEAQ (reference sequence). CDR3 length: 15 amino acids. V dropped 5 bases and J dropped 5; count of bases not matched to a gene: 7.